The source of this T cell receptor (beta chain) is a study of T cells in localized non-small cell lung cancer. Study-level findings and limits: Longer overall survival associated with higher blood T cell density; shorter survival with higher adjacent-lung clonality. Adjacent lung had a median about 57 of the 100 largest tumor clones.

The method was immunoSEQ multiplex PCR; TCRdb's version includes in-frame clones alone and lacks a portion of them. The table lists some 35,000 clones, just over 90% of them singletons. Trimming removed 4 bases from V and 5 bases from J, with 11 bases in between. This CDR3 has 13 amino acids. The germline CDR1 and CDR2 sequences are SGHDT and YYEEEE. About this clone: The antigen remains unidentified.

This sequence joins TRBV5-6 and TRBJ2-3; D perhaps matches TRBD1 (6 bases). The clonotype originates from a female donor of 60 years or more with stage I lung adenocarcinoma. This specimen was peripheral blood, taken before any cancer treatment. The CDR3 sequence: CASSVQGLDTQYF. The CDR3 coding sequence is TGTGCCAGCAGCGTACAGGGTTTAGATACGCAGTATTTT.